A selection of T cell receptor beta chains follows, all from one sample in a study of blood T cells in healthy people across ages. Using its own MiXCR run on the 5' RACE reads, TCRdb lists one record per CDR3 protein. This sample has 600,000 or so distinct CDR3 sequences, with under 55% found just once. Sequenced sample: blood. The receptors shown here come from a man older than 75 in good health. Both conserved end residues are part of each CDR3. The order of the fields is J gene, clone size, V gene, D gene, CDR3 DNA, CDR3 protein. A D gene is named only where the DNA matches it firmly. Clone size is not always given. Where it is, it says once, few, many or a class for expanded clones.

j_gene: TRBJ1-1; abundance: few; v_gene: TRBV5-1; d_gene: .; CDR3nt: TGCGCCAGCAGCTTGGGGTCTGTGAACACTGAAGCTTTCTTT; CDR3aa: CASSLGSVNTEAFF
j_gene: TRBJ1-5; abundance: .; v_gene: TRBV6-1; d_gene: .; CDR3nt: TGTGCCAGCAGTGAATATAGCAATCAGCCCCAGCATTTT; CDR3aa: CASSEYSNQPQHF
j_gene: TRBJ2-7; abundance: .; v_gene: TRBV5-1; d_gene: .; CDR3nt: TGCGCCAGCAGCTTGGAACGACAGACCTACGAGCAGTACTTC; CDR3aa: CASSLERQTYEQYF
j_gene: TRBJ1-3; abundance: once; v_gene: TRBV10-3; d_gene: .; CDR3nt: TGTGCCATCAGTGAGTCGAGAAACACCATATATTTT; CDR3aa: CAISESRNTIYF
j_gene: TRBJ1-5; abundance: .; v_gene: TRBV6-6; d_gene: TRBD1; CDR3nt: TGTGCCAGCAGTTACCGGGACAGTAGCAATCAGCCCCAGCATTTT; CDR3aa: CASSYRDSSNQPQHF
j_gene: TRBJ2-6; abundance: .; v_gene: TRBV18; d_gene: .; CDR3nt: TGTGCCAGCTCCCTAGCCCCCGAGTCCGGGGCCAACGTCCTGACTTTC; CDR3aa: CASSLAPESGANVLTF
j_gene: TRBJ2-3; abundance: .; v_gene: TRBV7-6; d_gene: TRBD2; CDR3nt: TGTGCCAGCAGCTTAGGGGGACTACTGGGGGATACGCAGTATTTT; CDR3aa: CASSLGGLLGDTQYF
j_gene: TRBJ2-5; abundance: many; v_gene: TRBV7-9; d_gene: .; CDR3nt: TGTGCCAGCAGCTTAGCGGAGACCCAGTACTTC; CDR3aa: CASSLAETQYF
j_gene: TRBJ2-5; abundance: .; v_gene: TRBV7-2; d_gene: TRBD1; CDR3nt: TGTGCCAGCAGCTCCCTGACAGGGGTAGTTGAGACCCAGTACTTC; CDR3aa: CASSSLTGVVETQYF
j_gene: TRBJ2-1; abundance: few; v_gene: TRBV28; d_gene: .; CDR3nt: TGTGCCAGCAGATATAGACCGGGTGAGCAGTTCTTC; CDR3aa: CASRYRPGEQFF
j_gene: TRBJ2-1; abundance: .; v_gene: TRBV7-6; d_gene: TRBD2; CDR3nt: TGTGCCAGCAGCTTAGTTCCGGCGGGGGGTCCCAATGAGCAGTTCTTC; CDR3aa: CASSLVPAGGPNEQFF
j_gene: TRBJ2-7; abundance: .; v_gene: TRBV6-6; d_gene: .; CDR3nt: TGTGCCAGCAGTCCCGGGACAAGAATATACGAGCAGTACTTC; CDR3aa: CASSPGTRIYEQYF
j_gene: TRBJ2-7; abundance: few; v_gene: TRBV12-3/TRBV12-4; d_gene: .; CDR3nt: TGTGCCAGCAGTTCGACAGTGACCTTCTACGAGCAGTACTTC; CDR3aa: CASSSTVTFYEQYF
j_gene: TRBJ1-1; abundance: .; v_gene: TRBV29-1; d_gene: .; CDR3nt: TGCAGCGTTGGGGCCGACGGGACCGCTTTCTTT; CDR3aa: CSVGADGTAFF
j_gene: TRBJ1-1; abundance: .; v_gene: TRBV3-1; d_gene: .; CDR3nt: TGTGCCAGCAGCCAAGTTGTCCTACAGAACACTGAAGCTTTCTTT; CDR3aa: CASSQVVLQNTEAFF
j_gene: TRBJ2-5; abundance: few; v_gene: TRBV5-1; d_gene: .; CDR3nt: TGCGCCAGCAGCTTGACAAGACTGAACCAAGAGACCCAGTACTTC; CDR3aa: CASSLTRLNQETQYF
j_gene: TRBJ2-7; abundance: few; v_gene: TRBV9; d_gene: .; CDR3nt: TGTGCCAGCAGCGTAAATAGTGTCAGCGAGCAGTACTTC; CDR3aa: CASSVNSVSEQYF
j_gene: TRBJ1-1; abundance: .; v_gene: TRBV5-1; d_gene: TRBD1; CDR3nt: TGCGCCAGCAGCCTCACAGGGGGCGCGTACACTGAAGCTTTCTTT; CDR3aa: CASSLTGGAYTEAFF
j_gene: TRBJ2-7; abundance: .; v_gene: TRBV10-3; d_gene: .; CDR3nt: TGTGCCATCAGTGAGTCGAGGGGGATCTACGAGCAGTACTTC; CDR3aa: CAISESRGIYEQYF
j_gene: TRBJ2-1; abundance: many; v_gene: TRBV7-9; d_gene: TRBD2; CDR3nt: TGTGCCAGCAGCTCGGGACTAGCGGGAGTACACTACAATGAGCAGTTCTTC; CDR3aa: CASSSGLAGVHYNEQFF
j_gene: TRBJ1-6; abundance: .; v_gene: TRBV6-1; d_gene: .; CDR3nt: TGTGCCAGCAGTGAAGTGTCGGGAGGGGCAGGATCACCCCTCCACTTT; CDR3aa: CASSEVSGGAGSPLHF
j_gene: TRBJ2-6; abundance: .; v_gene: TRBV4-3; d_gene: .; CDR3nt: TGCGCCAGCAGCCAAGATACGGCCTCTGGGGCCAACGTCCCGACTTTC; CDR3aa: CASSQDTASGANVPTF
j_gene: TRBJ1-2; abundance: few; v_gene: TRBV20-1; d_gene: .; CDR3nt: TGCAGTGCTCCTTACACCGGGACGGCGAACTATGGCTACACCTTC; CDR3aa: CSAPYTGTANYGYTF
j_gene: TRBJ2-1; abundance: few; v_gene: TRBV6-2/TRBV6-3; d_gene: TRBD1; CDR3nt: TGTGCCAGCAGCAACCGGGACAGGGAGCCCTCAACCTACAATGAGCAGTTCTTC; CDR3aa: CASSNRDREPSTYNEQFF
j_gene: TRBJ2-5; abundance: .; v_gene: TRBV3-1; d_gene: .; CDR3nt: TGTGCCAGCAGCCGCCGGTCGAGCGGTCGCGGCGAAGAGACCCAGTACTTC; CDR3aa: CASSRRSSGRGEETQYF
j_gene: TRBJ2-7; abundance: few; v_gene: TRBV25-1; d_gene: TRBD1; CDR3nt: TGTGCCAGCAGTGAATTAGGGACAGGTAGTTACGACGAGCAGTACTTC; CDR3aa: CASSELGTGSYDEQYF
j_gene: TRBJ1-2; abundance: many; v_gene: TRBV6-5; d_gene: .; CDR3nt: TGTGCCAGCAGCTCCACGGACAGCTATCGTGGCTACACCTTC; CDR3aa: CASSSTDSYRGYTF